This TCR beta chain was retrieved from a study of shared clonotypes between healthy human individuals. Study information: Every donor yielded three CD4 naive, three CD4 memory, two CD8 naive and one CD8 memory plate.

Repertoires were generated with immunoSEQ multiplex PCR, while TCRdb's copy carries only in-frame clones and drops some. Altogether approximately 1,500,000 clones are present, about 98% being singletons, with the ten largest covering 0.45%. Sequenced sample: naive CD4+ T cells sorted from blood. Subset indicated: CD45RA+ positively selected. The TCR originated in a man aged 30 to 39 in good health.

CDR3 in DNA: TGTGCCAGTAGTCGACAGGTTGGGGTGTGGGATCAGCCCCAGCATTTT. Translating it yields CASSRQVGVWDQPQHF. The chain has TRBV19 and TRBJ1-5, with D tentatively TRBD1 (6 bases). The CDR3 extends over 16 amino acids. Per the germline V gene, CDR1 is LNHDA and CDR2 is SQIVND (reference sequence). V was trimmed by 5 bases and J by 5 bases, leaving 19 bases between them.